What follows describes a single T cell receptor beta chain. The data were obtained in a study of T cell responses to AZD1222 COVID-19 vaccine. Produced via immunoSEQ multiplex PCR; TCRdb's table is partial and in-frame only. The sample has roughly 180,000 clones, approximately 91% seen once. The ends were cut back, 6 bases at V and 0 bases at J, with 9 bases in the middle. CDR1 SNHLY and CDR2 FYNNEI come from the germline V gene. The length of the CDR3 is 15 residues. The receptor's source is an adult who received the AZD1222 COVID-19 vaccine. Specimen: peripheral blood, collected 28 days after the second AZD1222 dose. The rearrangement joins TRBV2 to TRBJ1-6; no definite D call. CDR3 protein: CASRVTNSYNSPLHF. CDR3 sequence (DNA): TGTGCCAGCAGGGTAACTAACTCCTATAATTCACCCCTCCACTTT.